Detailed here is one T cell receptor (beta chain). The target antigen is unknown. The data belong to a study of T cells in Graves' hyperthyroidism and ophthalmopathy. About the study: Blood from the periphery was taken at initial diagnosis, before any treatment. Study-level results: In the blood, most expanded thyroid clonotypes above 0.001 appeared as well. Stable hyperthyroidism and ophthalmopathy were separated using 13 V-J signatures.

RNA transcripts gave rise to amplified TCR beta CDR3 regions. Researchers ran a first-round RT-PCR on the TCR CDR3 using the HTBI primer set. MiXCR was run by TCRdb on the multiplex PCR reads, yielding one entry per CDR3 protein. The table shows about 400,000 distinct CDR3 sequences, with under 15% occurring only once. Criteria for exclusion of patients were uncontrolled infection, other autoimmune disease, pregnancy or lactation. V lost 7 bases to trimming and J lost 6 bases; unmatched junction nucleotides: 12. CDR1 and CDR2 from the germline V gene are SEHNR and FQNEAQ (reference sequence). This CDR3 is 15 amino acids long.

The TCR originated in a man aged 18 to 30 with Graves' ophthalmopathy. The chain combines TRBV7-9 with TRBJ2-1; TRBD1 matches at 7 bases. Sequencing was performed on blood. DNA of the CDR3: TGTGCCAGCAAAAACCGGGACAGAGGCCGCAATGAGCAGTTCTTC. Protein sequence: CASKNRDRGRNEQFF.